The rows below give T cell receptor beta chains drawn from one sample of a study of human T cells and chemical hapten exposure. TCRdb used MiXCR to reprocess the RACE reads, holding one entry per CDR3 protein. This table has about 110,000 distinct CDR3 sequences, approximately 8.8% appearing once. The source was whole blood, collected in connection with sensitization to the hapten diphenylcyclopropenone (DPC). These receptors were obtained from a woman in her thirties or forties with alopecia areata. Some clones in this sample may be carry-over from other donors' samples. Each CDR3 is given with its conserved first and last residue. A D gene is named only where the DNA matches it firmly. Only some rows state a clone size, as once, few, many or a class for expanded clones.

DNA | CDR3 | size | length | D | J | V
TGCAGCGCCGAGCAACAGGGGGACAACGAGCAGTACTTC | CSAEQQGDNEQYF | . | 13 | TRBD1 | TRBJ2-7 | TRBV29-1
TGTGCCAGCAGCGGAGCTCCCAATCAGCCCCAGCATTTT | CASSGAPNQPQHF | . | 13 | . | TRBJ1-5 | TRBV9
TGTGCCAGCAGCCAGAGGGGGGCCTCCTACGAGCAGTACTTC | CASSQRGASYEQYF | . | 14 | . | TRBJ2-7 | TRBV3-1
TGTGCCAGCACCCTGACAGGGGGCATAGGCCAGCCCCAGCATTTT | CASTLTGGIGQPQHF | few | 15 | TRBD1 | TRBJ1-5 | TRBV12-3/TRBV12-4
TGTGCCAGCAGCTTAGCCGAGGTTGGGGAGCAGTACTTC | CASSLAEVGEQYF | many | 13 | . | TRBJ2-7 | TRBV7-6
TGTGCCAGCAGTGATGACAGGGCCTGGGCCCAGCATTTT | CASSDDRAWAQHF | many | 13 | TRBD1 | TRBJ1-5 | TRBV6-2/TRBV6-3
TGTGCCAGCAGCTTTACAGGGGCCAATGAGCAGTTCTTC | CASSFTGANEQFF | . | 13 | TRBD1 | TRBJ2-1 | TRBV7-2
TGTGCCAGCAGTTTACGACAGGGCGGCAATCAGCCCCAGCATTTT | CASSLRQGGNQPQHF | many | 15 | TRBD1 | TRBJ1-5 | TRBV12-3/TRBV12-4
TGCGCCAGCTCCCCAGGGATTCTTAGCACAGATACGCAGTATTTT | CASSPGILSTDTQYF | few | 15 | . | TRBJ2-3 | TRBV5-1
TGTGCCAGCTCAGTCGGGACAGCCTACGAGCAGTACTTC | CASSVGTAYEQYF | few | 13 | TRBD1 | TRBJ2-7 | TRBV18
TGCAGCGTTGATGACCCTGCGAGTGGCTACACCTTC | CSVDDPASGYTF | . | 12 | . | TRBJ1-2 | TRBV29-1
TGTGCCAGCAGCTTAGCAGGGGTTGGGACCGGGGAGCTGTTTTTT | CASSLAGVGTGELFF | . | 15 | . | TRBJ2-2 | TRBV11-2
TGTGCCAGCGCATGGGCCGGCCGCTACGAGCAGTACTTC | CASAWAGRYEQYF | few | 13 | . | TRBJ2-7 | TRBV6-2/TRBV6-3
TGTGCCAGCAGGCGGACAGGCGGAATGAACACTGAAGCTTTCTTT | CASRRTGGMNTEAFF | . | 15 | TRBD1 | TRBJ1-1 | TRBV7-9
TGTGCCAGCAGGGCCGAGCTGAATACGCAGTATTTT | CASRAELNTQYF | . | 12 | . | TRBJ2-3 | TRBV6-2/TRBV6-3
TGTGCCAGCAGCTTAAAACGAGACCCCAATGAGCAGTTCTTC | CASSLKRDPNEQFF | few | 14 | . | TRBJ2-1 | TRBV7-3
TGTGCCAGCAGCTTTATGAATCAGGGCTTATACTTC | CASSFMNQGLYF | many | 12 | . | TRBJ2-4 | TRBV7-2
TGTGCCAGCTCACCACCGCAAGGAGGGGTCGGCGAGCAGTACTTC | CASSPPQGGVGEQYF | many | 15 | . | TRBJ2-7 | TRBV18
TGTGCCAGCAGCCAAGATAGAGCGGGGCCCAAGACCCAGTACTTC | CASSQDRAGPKTQYF | . | 15 | TRBD2 | TRBJ2-5 | TRBV3-1
TGCAGCGTTCTGACTACCTACGAGCAGTACTTC | CSVLTTYEQYF | few | 11 | . | TRBJ2-7 | TRBV29-1
TGTGCCAGCAGCCCGCCAAACTCCTACAATGAGCAGTTCTTC | CASSPPNSYNEQFF | few | 14 | . | TRBJ2-1 | TRBV7-2
TGTGCCAGCAGTCCCATGACGGGAACGGAGCAGTACTTC | CASSPMTGTEQYF | . | 13 | . | TRBJ2-7 | TRBV6-2/TRBV6-3
TGTGCCAGCAGCTTGGGCTTCGCTGAAGACGGCTACACCTTC | CASSLGFAEDGYTF | few | 14 | . | TRBJ1-2 | TRBV5-4
TGTGCCAGCAGTGGGGGTCTGTTGGGAAACACCATATATTTT | CASSGGLLGNTIYF | few | 14 | . | TRBJ1-3 | TRBV13
TGTGCCAGTAGTATCCAGGGGGGGGTTTCGTACAATGAGCAGTTCTTC | CASSIQGGVSYNEQFF | many | 16 | . | TRBJ2-1 | TRBV19
TGTGCCAGTAGGAAAGGACAGACGACCTACAATGAGCAGTTCTTC | CASRKGQTTYNEQFF | few | 15 | . | TRBJ2-1 | TRBV19
TGTGCCAGCAGCCGAGGGGGCAGCGCCGGATCCCTCTATGGCTACACCTTC | CASSRGGSAGSLYGYTF | many | 17 | TRBD1 | TRBJ1-2 | TRBV11-2
TGTGCCAGTAAGGGAGGGGACTCCAATCAGCCCCAGCATTTT | CASKGGDSNQPQHF | few | 14 | . | TRBJ1-5 | TRBV19
TGTGCCATCAGAACGGACCTGGGGAACACTGAAGCTTTCTTT | CAIRTDLGNTEAFF | few | 14 | . | TRBJ1-1 | TRBV10-3
TGTGCCAGCAGCCCCCTGAGCGGGGGGGGTAACACCGGGGAGCTGTTTTTT | CASSPLSGGGNTGELFF | . | 17 | TRBD2 | TRBJ2-2 | TRBV3-1
TGTGCCAGCAGTTCCCAGGGGTGGACTGAAGCTTTCTTT | CASSSQGWTEAFF | many | 13 | . | TRBJ1-1 | TRBV6-5
TGCAGTACCTACCGGGCGAGAAATGAGCAGTTCTTC | CSTYRARNEQFF | many | 12 | . | TRBJ2-1 | TRBV20-1
TGCGCCAGCAGAAGTAGCGGGGGGGCCTATGAGACCCAGTACTTC | CASRSSGGAYETQYF | many | 15 | TRBD2 | TRBJ2-5 | TRBV5-1
TGCAGCGTTGACCTACAGGGGAACCAAGAGACCCAGTACTTC | CSVDLQGNQETQYF | many | 14 | TRBD1 | TRBJ2-5 | TRBV29-1
TGTGCCAGCAGTCTTACCACCTTTAGCGTCGATGAGCAGTTCTTC | CASSLTTFSVDEQFF | many | 15 | . | TRBJ2-1 | TRBV6-5
TGTGCCAGCAGCTCCGACAGGGGATCCATTTATGGCTACACCTTC | CASSSDRGSIYGYTF | few | 15 | TRBD1 | TRBJ1-2 | TRBV7-9
TGTGCCAGCAGCCGCCCCAGGGGAAGACAGGGCAGTAGCAATCAGCCCCAGCATTTT | CASSRPRGRQGSSNQPQHF | many | 19 | TRBD1 | TRBJ1-5 | TRBV5-8
TGTGCCAGCAGCCAAGGGGACAGGGGTGACACCGGGGAGCTGTTTTTT | CASSQGDRGDTGELFF | many | 16 | TRBD1 | TRBJ2-2 | TRBV4-2
TGTGCCAGCAGCCAAGGGCACTATAGCAATCAGCCCCAGCATTTT | CASSQGHYSNQPQHF | few | 15 | . | TRBJ1-5 | TRBV3-1
TGCAGTGCTAGGGGTCTAAGACAGGCGACGAATTCACCCCTCCACTTT | CSARGLRQATNSPLHF | many | 16 | . | TRBJ1-6 | TRBV20-1
TGTGCCAGCAGCCCCTTAAGCACGCAGTACTTC | CASSPLSTQYF | few | 11 | . | TRBJ2-7 | TRBV7-9
TGTGCCAGCAGTAGATACAATGAGCAGTTCTTC | CASSRYNEQFF | . | 11 | . | TRBJ2-1 | TRBV12-3/TRBV12-4
TGTGCCAGCCGCAGACCCGGGATAGGTGAAAAACTGTTTTTT | CASRRPGIGEKLFF | . | 14 | . | TRBJ1-4 | TRBV6-1
TGCGCCAGCAGCTTGGGTCAGGGTAGCGGCTACACCTTC | CASSLGQGSGYTF | . | 13 | . | TRBJ1-2 | TRBV5-1
TGTGCCAGTTGTCCCTGGGGGGCAACCGGGGAGCTGTTTTTT | CASCPWGATGELFF | many | 14 | . | TRBJ2-2 | TRBV19
TGCAGTGCTAGAGAGGTTAGGAATTCACCCCTCCACTTT | CSAREVRNSPLHF | many | 13 | . | TRBJ1-6 | TRBV20-1